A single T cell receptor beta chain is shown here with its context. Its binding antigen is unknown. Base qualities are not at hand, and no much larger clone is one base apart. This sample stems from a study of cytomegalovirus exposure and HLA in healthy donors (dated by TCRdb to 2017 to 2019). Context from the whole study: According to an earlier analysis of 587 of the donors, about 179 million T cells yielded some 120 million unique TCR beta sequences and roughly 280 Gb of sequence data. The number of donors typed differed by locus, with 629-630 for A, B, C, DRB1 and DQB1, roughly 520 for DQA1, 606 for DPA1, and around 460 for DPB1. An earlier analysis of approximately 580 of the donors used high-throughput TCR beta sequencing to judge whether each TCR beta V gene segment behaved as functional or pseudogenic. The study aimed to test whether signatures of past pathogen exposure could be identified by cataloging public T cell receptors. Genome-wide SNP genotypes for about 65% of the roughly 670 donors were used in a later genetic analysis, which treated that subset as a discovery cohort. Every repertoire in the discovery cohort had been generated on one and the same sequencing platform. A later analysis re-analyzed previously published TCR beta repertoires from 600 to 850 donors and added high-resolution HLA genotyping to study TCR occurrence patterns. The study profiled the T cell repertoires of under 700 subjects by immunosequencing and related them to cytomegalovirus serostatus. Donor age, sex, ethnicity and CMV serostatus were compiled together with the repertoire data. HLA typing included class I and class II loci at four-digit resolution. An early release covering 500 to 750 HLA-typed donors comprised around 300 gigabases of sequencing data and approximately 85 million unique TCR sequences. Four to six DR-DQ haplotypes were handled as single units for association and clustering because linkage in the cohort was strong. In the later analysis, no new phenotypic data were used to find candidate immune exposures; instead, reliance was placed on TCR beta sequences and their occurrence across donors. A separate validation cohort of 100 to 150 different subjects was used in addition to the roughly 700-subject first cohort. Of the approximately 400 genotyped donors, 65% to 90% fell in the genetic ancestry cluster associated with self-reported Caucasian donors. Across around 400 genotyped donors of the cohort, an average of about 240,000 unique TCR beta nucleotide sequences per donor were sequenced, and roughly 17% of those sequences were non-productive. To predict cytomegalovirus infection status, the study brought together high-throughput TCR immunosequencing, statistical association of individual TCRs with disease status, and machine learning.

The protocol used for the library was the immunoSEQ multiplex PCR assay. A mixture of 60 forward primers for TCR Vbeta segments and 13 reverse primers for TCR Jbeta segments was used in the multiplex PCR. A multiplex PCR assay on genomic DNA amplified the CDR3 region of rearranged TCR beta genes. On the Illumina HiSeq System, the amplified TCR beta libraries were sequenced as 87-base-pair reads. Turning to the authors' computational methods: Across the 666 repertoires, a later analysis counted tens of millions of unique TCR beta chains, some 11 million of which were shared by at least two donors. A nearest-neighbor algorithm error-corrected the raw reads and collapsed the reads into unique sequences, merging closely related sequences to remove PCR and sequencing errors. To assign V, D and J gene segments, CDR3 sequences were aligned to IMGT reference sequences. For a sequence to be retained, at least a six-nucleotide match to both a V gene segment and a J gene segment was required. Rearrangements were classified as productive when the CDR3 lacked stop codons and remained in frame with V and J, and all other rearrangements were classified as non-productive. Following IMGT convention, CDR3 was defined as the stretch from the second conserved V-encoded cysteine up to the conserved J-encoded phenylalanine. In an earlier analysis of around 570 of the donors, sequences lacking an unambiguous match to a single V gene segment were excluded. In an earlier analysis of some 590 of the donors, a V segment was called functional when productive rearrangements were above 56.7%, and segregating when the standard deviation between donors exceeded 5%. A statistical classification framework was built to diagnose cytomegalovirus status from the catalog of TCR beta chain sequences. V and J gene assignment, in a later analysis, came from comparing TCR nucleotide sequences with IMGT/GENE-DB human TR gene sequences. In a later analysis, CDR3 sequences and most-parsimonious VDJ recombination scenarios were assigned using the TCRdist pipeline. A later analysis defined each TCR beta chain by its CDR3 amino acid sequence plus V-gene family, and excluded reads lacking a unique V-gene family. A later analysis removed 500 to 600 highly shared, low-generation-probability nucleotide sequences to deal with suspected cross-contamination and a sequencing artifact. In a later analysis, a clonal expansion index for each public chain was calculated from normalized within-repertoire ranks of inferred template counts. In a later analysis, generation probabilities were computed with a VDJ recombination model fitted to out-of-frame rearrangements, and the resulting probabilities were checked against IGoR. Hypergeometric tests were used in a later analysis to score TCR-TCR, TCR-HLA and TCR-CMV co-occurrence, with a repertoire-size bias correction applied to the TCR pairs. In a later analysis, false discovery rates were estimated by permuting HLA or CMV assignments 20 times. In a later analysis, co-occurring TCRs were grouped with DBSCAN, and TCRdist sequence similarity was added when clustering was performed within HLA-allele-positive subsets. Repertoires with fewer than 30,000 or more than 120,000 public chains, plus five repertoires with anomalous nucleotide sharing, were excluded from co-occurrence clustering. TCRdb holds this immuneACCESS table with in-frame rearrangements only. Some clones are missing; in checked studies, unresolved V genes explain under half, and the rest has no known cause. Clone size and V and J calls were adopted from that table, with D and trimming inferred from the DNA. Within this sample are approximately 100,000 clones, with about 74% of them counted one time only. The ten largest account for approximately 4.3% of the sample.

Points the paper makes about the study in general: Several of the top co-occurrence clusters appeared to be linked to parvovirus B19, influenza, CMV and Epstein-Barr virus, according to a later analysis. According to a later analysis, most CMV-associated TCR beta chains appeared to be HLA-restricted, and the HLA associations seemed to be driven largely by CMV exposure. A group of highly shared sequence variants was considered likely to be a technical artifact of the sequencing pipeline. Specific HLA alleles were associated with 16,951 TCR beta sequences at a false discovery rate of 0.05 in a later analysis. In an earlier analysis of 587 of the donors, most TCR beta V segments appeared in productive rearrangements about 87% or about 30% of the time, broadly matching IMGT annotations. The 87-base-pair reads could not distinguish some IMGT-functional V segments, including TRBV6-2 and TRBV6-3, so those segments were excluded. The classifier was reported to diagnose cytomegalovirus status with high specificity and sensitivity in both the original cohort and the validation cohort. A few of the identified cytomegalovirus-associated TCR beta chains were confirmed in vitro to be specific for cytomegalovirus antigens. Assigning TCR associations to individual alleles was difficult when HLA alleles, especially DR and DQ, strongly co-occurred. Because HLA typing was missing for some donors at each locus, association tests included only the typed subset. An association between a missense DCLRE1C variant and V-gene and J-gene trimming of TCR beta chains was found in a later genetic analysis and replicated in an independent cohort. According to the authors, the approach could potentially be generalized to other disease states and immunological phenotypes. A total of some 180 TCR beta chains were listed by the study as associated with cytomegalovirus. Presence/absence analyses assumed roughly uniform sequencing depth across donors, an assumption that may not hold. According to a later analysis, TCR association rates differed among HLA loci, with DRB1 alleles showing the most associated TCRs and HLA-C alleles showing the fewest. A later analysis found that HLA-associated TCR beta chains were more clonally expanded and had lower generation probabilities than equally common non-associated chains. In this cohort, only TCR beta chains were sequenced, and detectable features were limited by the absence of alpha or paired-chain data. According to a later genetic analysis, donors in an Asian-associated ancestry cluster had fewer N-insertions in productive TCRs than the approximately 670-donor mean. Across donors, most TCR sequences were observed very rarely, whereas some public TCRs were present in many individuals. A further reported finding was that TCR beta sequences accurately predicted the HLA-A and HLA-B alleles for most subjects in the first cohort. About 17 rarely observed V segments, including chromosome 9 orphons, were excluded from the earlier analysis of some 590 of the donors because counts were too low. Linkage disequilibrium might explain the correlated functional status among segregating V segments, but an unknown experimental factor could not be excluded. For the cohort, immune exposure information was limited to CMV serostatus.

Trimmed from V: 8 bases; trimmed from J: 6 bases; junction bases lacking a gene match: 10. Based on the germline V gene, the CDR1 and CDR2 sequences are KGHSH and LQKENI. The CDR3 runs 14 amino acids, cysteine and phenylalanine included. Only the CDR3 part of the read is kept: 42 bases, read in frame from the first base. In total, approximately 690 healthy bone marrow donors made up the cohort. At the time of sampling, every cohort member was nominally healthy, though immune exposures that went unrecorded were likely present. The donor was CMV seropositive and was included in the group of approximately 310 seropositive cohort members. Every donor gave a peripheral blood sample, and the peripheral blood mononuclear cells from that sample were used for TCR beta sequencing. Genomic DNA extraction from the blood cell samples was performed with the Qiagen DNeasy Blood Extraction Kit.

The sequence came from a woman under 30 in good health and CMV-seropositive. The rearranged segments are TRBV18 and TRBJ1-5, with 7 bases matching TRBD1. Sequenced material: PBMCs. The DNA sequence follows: TGTGCCAGCACCTGGGGGAGGACAGGTCAGCCCCAGCATTTT. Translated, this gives CASTWGRTGQPQHF.